A selection of T cell receptor beta chains follows, all from one sample in a study of CD8 T cells in ankylosing spondylitis. MiXCR was run by TCRdb on the 5' RACE reads, yielding one entry per CDR3 protein. The repertoire includes about 260,000 distinct CDR3 sequences, around 20% of them detected once, and roughly 7.3% sits in the top ten. Material for sequencing was blood, either unsorted or a sorted T cell fraction (not recorded which). These receptors came from a male donor with ankylosing spondylitis or in good health (not recorded which). The CDR3 runs from the conserved cysteine through the conserved F or W. D genes are given only for firm matches. Clone size is shown for a subset of rows, as once, few, many or a class of expanded clone.

clone_size | j_call | d_call | v_call | cdr3_nt | cdr3_aa
once | TRBJ1-2 | TRBD1 | TRBV5-1 | TGCGCCAGCAGCCGCCGGGACAGCTATGGCTACACCTTC | CASSRRDSYGYTF
. | TRBJ2-2 | . | TRBV5-1 | TGCGCCAGCAGCTTGGTGCCCCAGGGGATAAACACCGGGGAGCTGTTTTTT | CASSLVPQGINTGELFF
few | TRBJ2-3 | . | TRBV28 | TGTGCCAGCACACGGGCGAACACAGATACGCAGTATTTT | CASTRANTDTQYF
few | TRBJ2-3 | TRBD2 | TRBV10-3 | TGTGCCATCAGTGACCGGACAGCGATTAGCGGGAGGGCCAGCACAGATACGCAGTATTTT | CAISDRTAISGRASTDTQYF
. | TRBJ1-6 | . | TRBV12-3/TRBV12-4 | TGTGCCAGCAGTTTAACGGACTCACCCCTCCACTTT | CASSLTDSPLHF
once | TRBJ1-6 | . | TRBV4-2 | TGTGCCAGCAGCCAAGAGGGCGCCGATAATTCACCCCTCCACTTT | CASSQEGADNSPLHF
. | TRBJ2-3 | TRBD2 | TRBV20-1 | TGCAGTGCCAGCGGGGGGGTAGGAGCTACGCAGTATTTT | CSASGGVGATQYF
medium-sized | TRBJ2-1 | TRBD1 | TRBV5-1 | TGCGCCAGCAGCTTGGGGCAGGGGGCCTACAATGAGCAGTTCTTC | CASSLGQGAYNEQFF
few | TRBJ2-1 | . | TRBV2 | TGTGCCAGCAGTGCAGTTAATGAGCAGTTCTTC | CASSAVNEQFF
once | TRBJ2-5 | . | TRBV7-9 | TGTGCCAGCAGCTTCGTAGCGGCACAAGAGACCCAGTACTTC | CASSFVAAQETQYF
few | TRBJ2-1 | . | TRBV11-2 | TGTGCCAGCAGCTTGGATATCGGGGACTGGGGAGGTTACAATGAGCAGTTCTTC | CASSLDIGDWGGYNEQFF
. | TRBJ2-4 | . | TRBV21-1 | TGTGCCAGCAGGGGGGGGACTCTAGCCAAAAACATTCAGTACTTC | CASRGGTLAKNIQYF
. | TRBJ1-4 | . | TRBV9 | TGTGCCAGCAGCGTCGCGGATCAGGGGAATGAAAAACTGTTTTTT | CASSVADQGNEKLFF
few | TRBJ1-1 | TRBD1 | TRBV6-5 | TGTGCCAGCAGTTACTTAGGACAGGGAGGAAGAAACACTGAAGCTTTCTTT | CASSYLGQGGRNTEAFF
many | TRBJ2-1 | . | TRBV29-1 | TGCAGCGTTTTAGGGTCAGGGCATCGCAATGAGCAGTTCTTC | CSVLGSGHRNEQFF
. | TRBJ1-2 | . | TRBV20-1 | TGCAGTGCTAGACAGGGGCTCAACTATGGCTACACCTTC | CSARQGLNYGYTF
few | TRBJ1-2 | . | TRBV12-3/TRBV12-4 | TGTGCCAGCAGACCATCGACAGGCTATGGCTACACCTTC | CASRPSTGYGYTF
few | TRBJ2-1 | TRBD2 | TRBV29-1 | TGCAGCGTTGGTTTACTAGCGGTTAACAATGAGCAGTTCTTC | CSVGLLAVNNEQFF
once | TRBJ2-3 | . | TRBV11-2 | TGTGCCAGCAGCTTAGGAGGCACTAGCCGCCCAGATACGCAGTATTTT | CASSLGGTSRPDTQYF
. | TRBJ2-5 | TRBD2 | TRBV5-4 | TGTGCCAGCAGCCACCAGACTAGCGGAGGAGAAGAGACCCAGTACTTC | CASSHQTSGGEETQYF
many | TRBJ2-1 | . | TRBV13 | TGTGCCAGCAGCTCAGCCCATGAGCAGTTCTTC | CASSSAHEQFF
many | TRBJ2-5 | . | TRBV12-3/TRBV12-4 | TGTGCCAGCAGTTTTGACAGACAAGAGACCCAGTACTTC | CASSFDRQETQYF
. | TRBJ1-6 | . | TRBV9 | TGTGCCAGCAGCTTAGATGGGGGCCAGGCCCTCCACTTT | CASSLDGGQALHF
. | TRBJ2-5 | . | TRBV29-1 | TGCAGCGTTGAAGTTTCTAGCGTGGAGACCCAGTACTTC | CSVEVSSVETQYF
. | TRBJ2-1 | TRBD2 | TRBV20-1 | TGCAGTGCACCGACTAGCGGGCGTTTCAATGAGCAGTTCTTC | CSAPTSGRFNEQFF